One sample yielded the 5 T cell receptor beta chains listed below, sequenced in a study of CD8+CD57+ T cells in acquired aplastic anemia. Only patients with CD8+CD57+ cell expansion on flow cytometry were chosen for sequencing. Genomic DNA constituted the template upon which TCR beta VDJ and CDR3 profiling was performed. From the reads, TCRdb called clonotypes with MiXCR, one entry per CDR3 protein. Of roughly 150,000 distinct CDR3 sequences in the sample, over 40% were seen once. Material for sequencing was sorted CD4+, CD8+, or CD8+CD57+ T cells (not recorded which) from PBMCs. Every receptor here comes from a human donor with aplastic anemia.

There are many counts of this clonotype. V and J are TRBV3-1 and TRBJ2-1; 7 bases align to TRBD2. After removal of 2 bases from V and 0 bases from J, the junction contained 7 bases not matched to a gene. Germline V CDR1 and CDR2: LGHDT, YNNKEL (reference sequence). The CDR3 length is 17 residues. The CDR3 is CASSQRYGGSSYNEQFF. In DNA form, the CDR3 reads TGTGCCAGCAGCCAACGGTACGGGGGGAGCTCCTACAATGAGCAGTTCTTC.

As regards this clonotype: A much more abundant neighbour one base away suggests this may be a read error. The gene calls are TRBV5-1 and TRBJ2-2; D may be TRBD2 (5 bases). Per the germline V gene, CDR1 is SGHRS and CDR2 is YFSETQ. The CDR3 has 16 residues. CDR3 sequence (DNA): TGCGCCAGCAGCCCCGGGGTGGTCTCGAACACCGGGGAGCTGCTTTTT. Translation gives CASSPGVVSNTGELLF.

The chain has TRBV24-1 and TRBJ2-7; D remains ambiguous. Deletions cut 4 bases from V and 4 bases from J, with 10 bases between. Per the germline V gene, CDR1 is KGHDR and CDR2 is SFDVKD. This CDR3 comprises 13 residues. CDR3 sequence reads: CATSDSSGYEQYF. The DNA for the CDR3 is TGTGCCACCAGTGACTCCAGTGGTTACGAGCAGTACTTC.

As DNA, the CDR3 is TGTGCCAGCAGCGGGGACAGGGGTCTATCTGGAAACACCATATATTTT. It codes for CASSGDRGLSGNTIYF. The chain links TRBV5-6 to TRBJ1-3; 10 bases line up with TRBD1. The CDR3 consists of 16 residues. From germline, CDR1 is SGHDT and CDR2 YYEEEE. J lost 1 base, V lost 4 bases, and 5 bases had no gene match.

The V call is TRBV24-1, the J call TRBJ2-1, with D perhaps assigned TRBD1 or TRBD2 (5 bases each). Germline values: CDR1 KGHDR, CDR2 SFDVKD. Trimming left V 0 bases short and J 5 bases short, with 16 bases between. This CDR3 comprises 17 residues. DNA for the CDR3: TGTGCCACCAGTGATTTGGGGGCCGCGGGTCAAGACAATGAGCAGTTCTTC. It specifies CATSDLGAAGQDNEQFF.